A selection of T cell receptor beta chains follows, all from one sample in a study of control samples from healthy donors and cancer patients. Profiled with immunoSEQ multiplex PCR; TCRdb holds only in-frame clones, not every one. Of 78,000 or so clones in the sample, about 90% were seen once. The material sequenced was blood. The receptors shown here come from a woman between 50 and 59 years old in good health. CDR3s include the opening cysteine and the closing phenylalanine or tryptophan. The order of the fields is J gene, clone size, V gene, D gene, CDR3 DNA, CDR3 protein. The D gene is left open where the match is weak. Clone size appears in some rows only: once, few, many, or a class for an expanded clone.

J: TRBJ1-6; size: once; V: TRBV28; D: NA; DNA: TGTGCCAGCAGCCACGACTCCTATAATTCACCCCTCCACTTT; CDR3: CASSHDSYNSPLHF
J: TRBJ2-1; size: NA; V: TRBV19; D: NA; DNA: TGTGCCAGTATTCGGACGGAGGGGAATAATGAGCAGTTCTTC; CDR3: CASIRTEGNNEQFF
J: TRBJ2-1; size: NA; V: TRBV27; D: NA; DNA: TGTGCCAGCAGTTTAGGGCTAAGAACTGAGCAGTTCTTC; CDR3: CASSLGLRTEQFF
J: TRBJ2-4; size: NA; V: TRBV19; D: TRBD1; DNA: TGTGCCAGTAGGGACAGGGTTAACATTCAGTACTTC; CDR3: CASRDRVNIQYF
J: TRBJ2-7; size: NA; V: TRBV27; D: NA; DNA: TGTGCCAGCAGTCCCCGGGGCGGGTCAACCTACGAGCAGTACTTC; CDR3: CASSPRGGSTYEQYF
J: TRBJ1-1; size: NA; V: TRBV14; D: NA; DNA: TGTGCCAGCAGCCAAGATCGGCAGGGGGAAGCTTTCTTT; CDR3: CASSQDRQGEAFF
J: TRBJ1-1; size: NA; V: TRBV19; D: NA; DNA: TGTGCCAGTAGCGAATCGGGGAACACTGAAGCTTTCTTT; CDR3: CASSESGNTEAFF
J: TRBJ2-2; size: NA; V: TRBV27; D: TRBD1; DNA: TGTGCCAGCAGTTTACGTTCGGGACAGGGGGCCGGGGAGCTGTTTTTT; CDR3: CASSLRSGQGAGELFF
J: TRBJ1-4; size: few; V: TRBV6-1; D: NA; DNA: TGTGCCAGCAGTGAAGCGCTTCCAGGGGCAAGTGCAACTAATGAAAAACTGTTTTTT; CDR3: CASSEALPGASATNEKLFF
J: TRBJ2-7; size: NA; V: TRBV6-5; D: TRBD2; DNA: TGTGCCAGCGGCGGGAGCCCCTACGAGCAGTACTTC; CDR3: CASGGSPYEQYF
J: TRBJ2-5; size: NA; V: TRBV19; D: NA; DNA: TGTGCCAGTAGTTTCGGACGACAAGAGACCCAGTACTTC; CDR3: CASSFGRQETQYF
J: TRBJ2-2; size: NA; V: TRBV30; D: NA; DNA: TGTGCCTGGAATGGAGGGGAAAGGGCCGGGGAGCTGTTTTTT; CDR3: CAWNGGERAGELFF
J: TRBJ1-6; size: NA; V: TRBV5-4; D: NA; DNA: TGTGCCAGCAGCCCCTCCCCAGGGGAAAATTCACCCCTCCACTTT; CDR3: CASSPSPGENSPLHF
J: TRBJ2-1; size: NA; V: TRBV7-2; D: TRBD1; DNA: TGTGCCAGCAGCTTCCCGGGACAGGGGGCCCTAAGGTCCTACAATGAGCAGTTCTTC; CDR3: CASSFPGQGALRSYNEQFF
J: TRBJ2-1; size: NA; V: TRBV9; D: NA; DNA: TGTGCCAGCAGCCCGCTTTGGTACAATGAGCAGTTCTTC; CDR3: CASSPLWYNEQFF
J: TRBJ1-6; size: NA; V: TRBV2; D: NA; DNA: TGTGCCAGCGACAGGCTTAATTCACCCCTCCACTTT; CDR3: CASDRLNSPLHF
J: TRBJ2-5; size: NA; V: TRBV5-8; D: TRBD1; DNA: TGTGCCAGCAGCACGGGGGACAGGGCCCAAGAGACCCAGTACTTC; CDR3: CASSTGDRAQETQYF
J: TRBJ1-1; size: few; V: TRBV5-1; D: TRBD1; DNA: TGCGCCAGCAGCCCGGGACAGGGGCTGACTGAAGCTTTCTTT; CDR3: CASSPGQGLTEAFF
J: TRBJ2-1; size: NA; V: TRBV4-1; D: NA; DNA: TGCGCCAGCAGCCAAGTGCCCCCGGAGAATGAGCAGTTCTTC; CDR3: CASSQVPPENEQFF
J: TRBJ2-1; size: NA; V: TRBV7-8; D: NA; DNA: TGTGCCAGCAGCTTAAATCAGGGGATAGCGGCCCTCTCCTACAATGAGCAGTTCTTC; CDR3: CASSLNQGIAALSYNEQFF
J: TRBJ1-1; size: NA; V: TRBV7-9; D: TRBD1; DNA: TGTGCCAGCAGCTCGCAGGGGGTTGTGACTTTCTTT; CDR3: CASSSQGVVTFF
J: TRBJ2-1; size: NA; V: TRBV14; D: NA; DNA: TGTGCCAGCAGCCCTTGGGACACTTACAATGAGCAGTTCTTC; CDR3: CASSPWDTYNEQFF
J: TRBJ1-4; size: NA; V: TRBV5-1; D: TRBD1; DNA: TGCGCCAGCAGCTCTGACAGGGGGCGCGGAAAACTGTTTTTT; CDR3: CASSSDRGRGKLFF
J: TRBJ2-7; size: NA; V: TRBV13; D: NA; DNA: TGTGCCAGCAGCTTTTCAGGACGGACCCTGAGCTACGAGCAGTACTTC; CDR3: CASSFSGRTLSYEQYF
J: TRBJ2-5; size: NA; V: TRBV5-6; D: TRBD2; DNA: TGTGCCAGCAGCTTGAGGACTAGCGGAGGCGAGACCCAGTACTTC; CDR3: CASSLRTSGGETQYF
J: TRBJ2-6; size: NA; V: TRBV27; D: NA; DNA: TGTGCCAGCAGTTTACCCCTCGGGCAGGGCTCCTCTTGGGCCAACGTCCTGACTTTC; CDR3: CASSLPLGQGSSWANVLTF
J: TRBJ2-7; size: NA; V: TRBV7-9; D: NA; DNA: TGTGCCAGCAGCTTAGTCTCGGATTCCCACGAGCAGTACTTC; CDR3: CASSLVSDSHEQYF
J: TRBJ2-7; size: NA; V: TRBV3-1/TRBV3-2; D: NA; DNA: TGTGCCAGCAGCCAAGGTGGGAGGGAGCAGTACTTC; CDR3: CASSQGGREQYF